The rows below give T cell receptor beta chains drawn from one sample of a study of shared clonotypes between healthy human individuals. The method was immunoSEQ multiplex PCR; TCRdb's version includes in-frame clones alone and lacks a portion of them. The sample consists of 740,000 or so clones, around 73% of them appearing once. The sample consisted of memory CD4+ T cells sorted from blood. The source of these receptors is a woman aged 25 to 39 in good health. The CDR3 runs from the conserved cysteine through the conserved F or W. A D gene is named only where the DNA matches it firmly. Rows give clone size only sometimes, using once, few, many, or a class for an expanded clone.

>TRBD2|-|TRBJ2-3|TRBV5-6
TGTGCCAGCAGCCCAGCCCATATAGCGGGAGGGCTCGCGCAGTATTTT
CASSPAHIAGGLAQYF
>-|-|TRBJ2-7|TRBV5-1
TGCGCCAGCAGCCGGAGGGGGGGCGAGGGGCAGTACTTC
CASSRRGGEGQYF
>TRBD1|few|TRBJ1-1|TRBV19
TGTGCCAGTACCTCGGGACAGGCTAGACGAAAAGCTTTCTTT
CASTSGQARRKAFF
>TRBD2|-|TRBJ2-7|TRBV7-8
TGTGCCAGCAGCCTGCAGCGGGACTCCTACGAGCAGTACTTC
CASSLQRDSYEQYF
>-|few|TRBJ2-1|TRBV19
TGTGCCAGTAGTATAGTAGCGGCGGAGCAGTTCTTC
CASSIVAAEQFF
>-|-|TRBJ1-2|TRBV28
TGTGCCAGCACCTCCCCGAGGGGGGGTTCGAACTATGGCTACACCTTC
CASTSPRGGSNYGYTF
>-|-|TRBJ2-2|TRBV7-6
TGTGCCAGCAGCTTTCTGGTGACTACCGGGGAGCTGTTTTTT
CASSFLVTTGELFF
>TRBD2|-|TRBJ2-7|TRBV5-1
TGCGCCAGCAGCTTGGCCGGGTGGGAGGGCGGTTACGAGCAGTACTTC
CASSLAGWEGGYEQYF
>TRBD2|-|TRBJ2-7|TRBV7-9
TGTGCCAGCAGCTTAGTGCAGGGAGGGGACGAGCAGTACTTC
CASSLVQGGDEQYF
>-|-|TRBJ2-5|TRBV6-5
TGTGCCAGCAGTCCTAACAGGATACTCCAAGAGACCCAGTACTTC
CASSPNRILQETQYF
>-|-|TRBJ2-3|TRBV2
TGTGCCGCAGGGACCACCTTCCCCACAGATACGCAGTATTTT
CAAGTTFPTDTQYF
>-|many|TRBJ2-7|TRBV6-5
TGTGCCAGCCGAAGACAGATGTCCTACGAGCAGTACTTC
CASRRQMSYEQYF
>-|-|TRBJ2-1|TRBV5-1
TGCGCCAGCAGCTTGTTAGGGCGCAATGAGCAGTTCTTC
CASSLLGRNEQFF
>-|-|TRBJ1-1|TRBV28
TGTGCCAGCACAAGCCTGAGCCTGGGCCTGAACACTGAAGCTTTCTTT
CASTSLSLGLNTEAFF
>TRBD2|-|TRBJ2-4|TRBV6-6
TGTGCCAGCAGTTACGCGGGAGCAGCCAAAAACATTCAGTACTTC
CASSYAGAAKNIQYF
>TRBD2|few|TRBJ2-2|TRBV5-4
TGTGCCAGCAGCGGGGGACTAGCGGGGAACACCGGGGAGCTGTTTTTT
CASSGGLAGNTGELFF
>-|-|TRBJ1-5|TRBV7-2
TGTGCCAGCAGCTTTCGGGATCAGCCCCAGCATTTT
CASSFRDQPQHF
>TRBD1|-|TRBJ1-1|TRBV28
TGTGCCAGCCTACCGGGACAGGGGGTAAGAAACACTGAAGCTTTCTTT
CASLPGQGVRNTEAFF
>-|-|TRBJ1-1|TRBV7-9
TGTGCCAGCAGCTTAGCGCTAGGCACTGAAGCTTTCTTT
CASSLALGTEAFF
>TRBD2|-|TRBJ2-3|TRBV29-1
TGCAGCGTCGTTGGCGGGAGGCTAGGAGGCACAGATACGCAGTATTTT
CSVVGGRLGGTDTQYF
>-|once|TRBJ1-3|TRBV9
TGTGCCAGCAGCGTAGGATTGGGGGCGTCAAACACCATATATTTT
CASSVGLGASNTIYF
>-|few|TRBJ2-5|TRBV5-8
TGTGCCAGCAGCTTCAGTAAGACCCAGTACTTC
CASSFSKTQYF
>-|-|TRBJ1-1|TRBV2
-
CASVGQGSFF
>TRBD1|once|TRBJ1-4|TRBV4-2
TGTGCCAGCAGCCAAGAGCCCCCGGGACAGGGTTCAACTAATGAAAAACTGTTTTTT
CASSQEPPGQGSTNEKLFF
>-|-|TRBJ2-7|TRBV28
TGTGCCAGCAATTCGCGTGATGGGGGCCATGGCGAGCAGTACTTC
CASNSRDGGHGEQYF
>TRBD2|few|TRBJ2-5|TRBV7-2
TGTGCCAGCAGCCCGCAGCGGGATGGATTAGAGACCCAGTACTTC
CASSPQRDGLETQYF
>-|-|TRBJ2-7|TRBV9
TGTGCCAGCAGCGGCGGGACAGACGCCTACGAGCAGTACTTC
CASSGGTDAYEQYF
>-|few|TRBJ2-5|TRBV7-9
TGTGCCAGCAGCTTAGCCCAAGAGACCCAGTACTTC
CASSLAQETQYF
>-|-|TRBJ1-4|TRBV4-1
TGCGCCAGCAGCCGAAGAACACAGGCTACTAATGAAAAACTGTTTTTT
CASSRRTQATNEKLFF
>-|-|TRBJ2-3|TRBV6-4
TGTGCCAGCAGTGAACAGGGCGGGAGCACAGATACGCAGTATTTT
CASSEQGGSTDTQYF
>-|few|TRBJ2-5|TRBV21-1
TGTGCCGGCGGCGAGACCCAGTACTTC
CAGGETQYF
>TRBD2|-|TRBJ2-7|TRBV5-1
TGCGCCAGCAGCTTGGGGACTAGCGGTCACGAGCAGTACTTC
CASSLGTSGHEQYF
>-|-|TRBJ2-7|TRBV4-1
TGCGCCAGCAGCCAAGAACGGGCGGACAGCTCCTACGAGCAGTACTTC
CASSQERADSSYEQYF
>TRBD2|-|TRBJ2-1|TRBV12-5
TGTGCTAGTGGTTTGGTAGGACTAGCGGGAGAAAATGAGCAGTTCTTC
CASGLVGLAGENEQFF
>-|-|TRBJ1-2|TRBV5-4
TGTGCCAGCAGCTTAAAAAGCGGGGTCCGGGGCTACACCTTC
CASSLKSGVRGYTF
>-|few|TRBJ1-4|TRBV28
TGTGCCAGCAGTTCGTATGCAATTAGGCAGGGCGATAATGAAAAACTGTTTTTT
CASSSYAIRQGDNEKLFF
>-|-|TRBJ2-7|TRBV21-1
TGTGCCAGCAGCAGAGCCTTTGGGGCCTCCTACGAGCAGTACTTC
CASSRAFGASYEQYF
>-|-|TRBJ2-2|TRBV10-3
TGTGCCACCCAAGGCCTGGGGGCCACCGGGGAGCTGTTTTTT
CATQGLGATGELFF
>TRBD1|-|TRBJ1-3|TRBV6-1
TGTGCCAGCAGCCCAGGGGGCTGGTTAGACACCATATATTTT
CASSPGGWLDTIYF
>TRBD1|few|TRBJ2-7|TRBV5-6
TGTGCCAGCAGCGACCGGACAGGGGGAGAGTACGAGCAGTACTTC
CASSDRTGGEYEQYF
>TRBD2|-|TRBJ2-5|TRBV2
TGTGCCAGCAGTGGTAGGGCGGGAGGGAAAGAGACCCAGTACTTC
CASSGRAGGKETQYF